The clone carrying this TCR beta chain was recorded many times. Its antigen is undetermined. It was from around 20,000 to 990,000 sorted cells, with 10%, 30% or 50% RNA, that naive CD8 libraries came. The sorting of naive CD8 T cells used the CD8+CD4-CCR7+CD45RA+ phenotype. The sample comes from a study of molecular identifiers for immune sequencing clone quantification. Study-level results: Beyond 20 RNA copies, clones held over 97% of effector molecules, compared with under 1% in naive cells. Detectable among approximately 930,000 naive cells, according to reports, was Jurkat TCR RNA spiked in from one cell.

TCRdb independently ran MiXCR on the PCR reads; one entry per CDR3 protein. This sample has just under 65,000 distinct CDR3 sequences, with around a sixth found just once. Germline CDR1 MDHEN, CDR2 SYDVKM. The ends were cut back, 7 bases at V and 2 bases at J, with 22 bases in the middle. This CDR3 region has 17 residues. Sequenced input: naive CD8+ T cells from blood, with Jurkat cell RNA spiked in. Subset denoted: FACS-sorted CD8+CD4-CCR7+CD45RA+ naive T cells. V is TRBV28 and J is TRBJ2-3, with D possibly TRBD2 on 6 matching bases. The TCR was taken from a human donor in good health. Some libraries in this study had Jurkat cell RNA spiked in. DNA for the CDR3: TGTGCCAGCACTACTCGTTCGGACTATACCCACACAGATACGCAGTATTTT. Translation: CASTTRSDYTHTDTQYF.